The subject of this entry is one T cell receptor (beta chain). What it binds is not known. Only in-frame clones appear in the TCRdb table, and some are missing; sequencing was by immunoSEQ multiplex PCR. The data show 100,000 to 120,000 clones, about nine tenths seen once. Trimming removed 6 bases from V and 2 bases from J, with 13 bases in between. Germline V gene data show CDR1 as LNHDA and CDR2 as SQIVND (reference sequence). The CDR3 length is 15 residues. Noted time point: cycle 4 day 1 (C4D1), after five to seven weeks of nivolumab. Relapse after autologous stem cell transplantation occurred in every patient, and brentuximab vedotin exposure varied. These data originate in a study of PD-1 blockade in classical Hodgkin lymphoma. Findings and limits, study-wide: A significant rise in TCR diversity by C4D1 was seen for CD4+ but not CD8+ cells.

V usage is TRBV19 and J usage is TRBJ1-4, with a tentative D call TRBD1 (6 bases). This material consisted of peripheral blood mononuclear cells (PBMCs), taken before the fourth cycle of nivolumab. This TCR came from a human donor with classical Hodgkin lymphoma. CDR3 DNA sequence: TGTGCCAGTAGGCAGAGGGGGTTCACTAATGAAAAACTGTTTTTT. It codes for CASRQRGFTNEKLFF.